These T cell receptor beta chains were read from a single sample in a study of blood T cells in healthy people across ages. MiXCR, run by TCRdb on the 5' RACE reads, gives a single entry per CDR3 protein. Altogether under 850,000 distinct CDR3 sequences are present, 35% to 40% being singletons, with the ten largest covering roughly 13%. Sequenced material: blood. The source of these receptors is a man aged 18 to 29 in good health. CDR3s include the opening cysteine and the closing phenylalanine or tryptophan. The D gene is left open where the match is weak. Size is stated for part of the rows, as once, few or many counts, or as a class when the clone is expanded.

d_call j_call v_call clone_size cdr3_nt cdr3_aa
. TRBJ1-2 TRBV6-1 . TGTGCCAGCAAGTTCCGGGGATATGGCTATGGCTACACCTTC CASKFRGYGYGYTF
TRBD1 TRBJ2-1 TRBV24-1 few TGTGCCACCAGTGACCCCGGGACAGGCTACAATGAGCAGTTCTTC CATSDPGTGYNEQFF
. TRBJ2-1 TRBV7-9 few TGTGCCAGCAGCCCATTAGGTAGGACTGCGGAAAATGAGCAGTTCTTC CASSPLGRTAENEQFF
. TRBJ1-2 TRBV12-3/TRBV12-4 . TGTGCCAGCAGCCCTACAGGAGGTCACTATGGCTACACCTTC CASSPTGGHYGYTF
TRBD2 TRBJ2-1 TRBV6-2/TRBV6-3 few TGTGCCAGCAGTCCCGGGATCGACGGGGGGAATGAGCAGTTCTTC CASSPGIDGGNEQFF
TRBD1 TRBJ1-4 TRBV6-5 . TGTGCCAGCACCCCAGGGGGGGCTAATGAAAAACTGTTTTTT CASTPGGANEKLFF
. TRBJ1-1 TRBV3-1 few TGTGCCAGCAGCCAAGGGGTTCTGAACACTGAAGCTTTCTTT CASSQGVLNTEAFF
TRBD2 TRBJ2-5 TRBV12-5 few TGTGCTAGTGGTTTGGGGACTAGCGGGGGCCTCTCGGAGACCCAGTACTTC CASGLGTSGGLSETQYF
. TRBJ2-3 TRBV9 . TGTGCCAGCAGCTCCCCCAGGGGAAGCACAGATACGCAGTATTTT CASSSPRGSTDTQYF
TRBD2 TRBJ2-3 TRBV19 . TGTGCCACGGGGGGGCAGGTATTAGATACGCAGTATTTT CATGGQVLDTQYF
. TRBJ2-3 TRBV20-1 few TGCAGTGCTAGAACCCCATGGGGAACAGATACGCAGTATTTT CSARTPWGTDTQYF
. TRBJ2-3 TRBV6-5 many TGTGCCAGCAGTTACGAGGGACTCTACACAGATACGCAGTATTTT CASSYEGLYTDTQYF
TRBD2 TRBJ2-7 TRBV12-3/TRBV12-4 many TGTGCCAGCAGGACTAGCGGGGGCTCAGGGGAGCAGTACTTC CASRTSGGSGEQYF
TRBD1 TRBJ1-2 TRBV20-1 many TGCAGTGCGAGAGGGACAGGGGCATGGTATGGCTACACCTTC CSARGTGAWYGYTF
. TRBJ2-7 TRBV6-5 few TGTGCCAGCAGTTACTCGGACGCAGGGACCTCCTACGAGCAGTACTTC CASSYSDAGTSYEQYF
. TRBJ2-7 TRBV20-1 . TGCAGTGCTAAGGTGGGGGCTGGGGGATACGAGCAGTACTTC CSAKVGAGGYEQYF
TRBD1 TRBJ1-2 TRBV5-1 once TGCGCCAGCAGCCTGGGGACAGGGCCGGGGGGCTATGGCTACACCTTC CASSLGTGPGGYGYTF
TRBD2 TRBJ2-1 TRBV10-3 . TGTGCCATCAGTGATGGGGGGGGACGATACAATGAGCAGTTCTTC CAISDGGGRYNEQFF
. TRBJ1-2 TRBV30 . TGTGCCTTAGCCAGGGGAGGGTCTTCCTATGGCTACACCTTC CALARGGSSYGYTF
. TRBJ1-2 TRBV20-1 few TGCAGTGCTAGAGGTCTAGCGCAGGGTTTCGCCTATGGCTACACCTTC CSARGLAQGFAYGYTF
. TRBJ1-4 TRBV20-1 few TGCAGTGCCTCCAAGGGGGTTGGGAAACTGTTTTTT CSASKGVGKLFF
TRBD2 TRBJ2-1 TRBV7-9 . TGTGCCAGCAGCTTAGGTTTGCGGGGGGGCTCGTACAATGAGCAGTTCTTC CASSLGLRGGSYNEQFF
. TRBJ1-1 TRBV7-2 . TGTGCCAGCAGCTTGAACACTAAAGCTTTCTTT CASSLNTKAFF
. TRBJ2-3 TRBV12-5 few TGTGCTAGTGGTTTGGTACCTCCAGTTCTAGATACGCAGTATTTT CASGLVPPVLDTQYF
. TRBJ1-6 TRBV12-3/TRBV12-4 . TGTGCCAGCACCGGGGGCAGCGGCTCACCCCTCCACTTT CASTGGSGSPLHF
TRBD1 TRBJ2-7 TRBV20-1 . TGCAGTGCGACCAGGGGGTCCTACGAGCGGTACTTC CSATRGSYERYF
. TRBJ1-1 TRBV12-3/TRBV12-4 many TGTGCCAGCAGTTCCTTGACAGGAACTGAAGCTTTCTTT CASSSLTGTEAFF
. TRBJ2-5 TRBV7-2 many TGTGCCAGCAGCCTCAGACCGTTTACCCTAGAGACCCAGTACTTC CASSLRPFTLETQYF
. TRBJ1-4 TRBV20-1 . TGCAGTGCTAGACCCGGGGGAGTAAATGAAAAACTGTTTTTT CSARPGGVNEKLFF
TRBD1 TRBJ2-1 TRBV4-1 many TGCGCCAGCAGCCAGGGGACAGGGGCGGGTAATGAGCAGTTCTTC CASSQGTGAGNEQFF
. TRBJ2-7 TRBV20-1 . TGCAGTGCTCATGAAGTGGAGGGCTCCTACGAGCAGTACTTC CSAHEVEGSYEQYF
. TRBJ2-5 TRBV4-1 few TGCGCCAGCAGCCAAGACTTGCTACCCGACAGTTCCCAAGAGACCCAGTACTTC CASSQDLLPDSSQETQYF
. TRBJ2-7 TRBV11-2 . TGTGCCAGCAGCCTGGATGTAGGAAAAGGCCACGAGCAGTACTTC CASSLDVGKGHEQYF
TRBD1 TRBJ2-1 TRBV27 . TGTGCCAGCAGTTCACGGCCGGGACAGGGATTTAATGAGCAGTTCTTC CASSSRPGQGFNEQFF
TRBD1 TRBJ2-7 TRBV12-3/TRBV12-4 . TGTGCCAGCAGTTCACCGGGACAGGGGGCGAGGGAGCAGTACTTC CASSSPGQGAREQYF
. TRBJ2-5 TRBV6-1 few TGTGCCAGCAGTGATGGGGACACCCAGACCCAGTACTTC CASSDGDTQTQYF
TRBD2 TRBJ2-1 TRBV27 many TGTGCCAGCAGTTTAACTAGCGGGGACGTCTACAATGAGCAGTTCTTC CASSLTSGDVYNEQFF
TRBD2 TRBJ2-5 TRBV6-2/TRBV6-3 few TGTGCCAGCAGTTACGGGAGGGAGGTAGAGACCCAGTACTTC CASSYGREVETQYF
TRBD2 TRBJ2-7 TRBV20-1 . TGCAGTGCTAGAGATGGGAAAGGGGAGGGCAATGAGCAGTACTTC CSARDGKGEGNEQYF
. TRBJ2-7 TRBV20-1 . TGCAGTGCTAGTTTATTGGGGCGTCGGTACGAGCAGTACTTC CSASLLGRRYEQYF
. TRBJ1-1 TRBV29-1 few TGCAGGGAACAGGTGGCTGAAGCTTTCTTT CREQVAEAFF
. TRBJ1-5 TRBV4-3 . TGCGCCAGCAGCCAAGGTGTTGCGGGGGTTAGCAATCAGCCCCAGCATTTT CASSQGVAGVSNQPQHF
TRBD1 TRBJ2-4 TRBV7-2 few TGTGCCAGCAGCTTAGCCGGACAGGGTCTAGCCAAAAACATTCAGTACTTC CASSLAGQGLAKNIQYF